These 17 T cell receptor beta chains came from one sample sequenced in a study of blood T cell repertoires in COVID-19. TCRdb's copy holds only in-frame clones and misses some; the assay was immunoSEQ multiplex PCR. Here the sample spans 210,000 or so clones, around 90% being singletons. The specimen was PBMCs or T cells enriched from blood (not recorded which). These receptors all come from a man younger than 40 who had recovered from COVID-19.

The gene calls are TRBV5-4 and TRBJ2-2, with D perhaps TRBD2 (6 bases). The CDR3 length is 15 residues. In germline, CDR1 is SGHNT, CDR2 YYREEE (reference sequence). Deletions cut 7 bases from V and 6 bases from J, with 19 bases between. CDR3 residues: CASAPGRWEAGELFF. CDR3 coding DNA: TGTGCCAGCGCCCCGGGACGCTGGGAGGCCGGGGAGCTGTTTTTT.

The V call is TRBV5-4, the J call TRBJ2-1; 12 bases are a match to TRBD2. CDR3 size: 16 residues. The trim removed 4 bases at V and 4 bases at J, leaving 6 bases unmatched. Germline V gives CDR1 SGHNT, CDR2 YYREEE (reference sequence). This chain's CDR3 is CASSPTSGSGYNEQFF. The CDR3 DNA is TGTGCCAGCAGCCCGACTAGCGGGAGCGGGTACAATGAGCAGTTCTTC.

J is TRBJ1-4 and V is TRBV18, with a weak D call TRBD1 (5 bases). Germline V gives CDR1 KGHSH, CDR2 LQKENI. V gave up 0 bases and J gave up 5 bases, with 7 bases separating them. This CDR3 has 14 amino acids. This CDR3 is CASSPPGGNEKLFF. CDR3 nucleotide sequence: TGTGCCAGCTCACCACCGGGGGGAAATGAAAAACTGTTTTTT.

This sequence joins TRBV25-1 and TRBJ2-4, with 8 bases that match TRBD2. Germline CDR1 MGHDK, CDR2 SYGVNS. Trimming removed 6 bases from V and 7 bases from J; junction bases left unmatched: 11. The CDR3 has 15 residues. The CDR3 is CASSEVGLAGNIQYF. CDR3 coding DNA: TGTGCCAGCAGCGAGGTTGGACTAGCTGGGAACATTCAGTACTTC.

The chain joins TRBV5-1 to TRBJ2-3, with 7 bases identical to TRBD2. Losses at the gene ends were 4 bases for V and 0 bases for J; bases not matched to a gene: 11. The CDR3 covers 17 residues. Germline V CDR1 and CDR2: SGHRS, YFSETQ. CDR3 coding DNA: TGCGCCAGCAGCCCCCCCTCTAGCGGAACTAGCACAGATACGCAGTATTTT. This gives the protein CASSPPSSGTSTDTQYF. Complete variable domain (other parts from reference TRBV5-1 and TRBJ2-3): KAGVTQTPRYLIKTRGQQVTLSCSPISGHRSVSWYQQTPGQGLQFLFEYFSETQRNKGNFPGRFSGRQFSNSRSEMNVSTLELGDSALYLCASSPPSSGTSTDTQYFGPGTRLTVL.

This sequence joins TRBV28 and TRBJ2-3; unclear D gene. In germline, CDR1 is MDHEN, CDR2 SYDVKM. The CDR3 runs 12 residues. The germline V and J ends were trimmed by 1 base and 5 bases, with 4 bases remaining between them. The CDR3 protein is CASSLLRDTQYF. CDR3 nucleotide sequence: TGTGCCAGCAGTTTATTGAGAGATACGCAGTATTTT.

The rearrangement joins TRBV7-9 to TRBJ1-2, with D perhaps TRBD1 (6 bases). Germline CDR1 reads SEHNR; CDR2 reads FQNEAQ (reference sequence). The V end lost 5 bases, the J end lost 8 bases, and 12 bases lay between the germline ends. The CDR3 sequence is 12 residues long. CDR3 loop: CASSQGGGGYTF. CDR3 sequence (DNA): TGTGCCAGCAGCCAAGGGGGTGGGGGCTACACCTTC. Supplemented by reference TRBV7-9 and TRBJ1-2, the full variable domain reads DTGVSQNPRHKITKRGQNVTFRCDPISEHNRLYWYRQTLGQGPEFLTYFQNEAQLEKSRLLSDRFSAERPKGSFSTLEIQRTEQGDSAMYLCASSQGGGGYTFGSGTRLTVV.

The CDR3 here is CASTLGGNSPLHF. For the CDR3, the DNA is TGTGCCAGCACCCTGGGCGGGAATTCACCCCTCCACTTT. The chain employs TRBV7-9 and TRBJ1-6; no definite D call. CDR3 length: 13 amino acids. V was clipped by 7 bases and J by 7 bases, with 11 bases between them. Looked up from germline, CDR1 is SEHNR and CDR2 is FQNEAQ (reference sequence).

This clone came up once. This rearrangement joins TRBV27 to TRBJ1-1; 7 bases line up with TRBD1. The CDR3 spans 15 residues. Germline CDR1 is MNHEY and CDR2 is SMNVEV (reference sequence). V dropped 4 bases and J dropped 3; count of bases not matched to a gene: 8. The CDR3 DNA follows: TGTGCCAGCAGTTCCACGACAGGGAGAGACACTGAAGCTTTCTTT. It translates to CASSSTTGRDTEAFF.

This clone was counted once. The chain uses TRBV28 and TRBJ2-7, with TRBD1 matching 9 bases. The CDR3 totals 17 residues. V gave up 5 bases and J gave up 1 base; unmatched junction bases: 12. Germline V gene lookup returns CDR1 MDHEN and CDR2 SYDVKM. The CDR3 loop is CASSRPDLQGASYEQYF. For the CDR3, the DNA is TGTGCCAGCAGTCGACCCGACCTACAGGGGGCTTCCTACGAGCAGTACTTC.

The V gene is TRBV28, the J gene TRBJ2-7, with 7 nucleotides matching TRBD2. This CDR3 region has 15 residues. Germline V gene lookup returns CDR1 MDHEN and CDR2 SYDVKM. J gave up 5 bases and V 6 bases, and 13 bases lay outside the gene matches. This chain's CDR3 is CASRITIKGGNEQYF. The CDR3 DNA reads TGTGCCAGCAGAATAACAATTAAGGGAGGGAACGAGCAGTACTTC.

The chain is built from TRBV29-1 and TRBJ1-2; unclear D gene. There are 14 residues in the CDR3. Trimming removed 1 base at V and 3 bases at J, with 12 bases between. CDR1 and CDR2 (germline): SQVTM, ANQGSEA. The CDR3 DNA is TGCAGCGTTGAAGGTTCTAGTCCGCACTATGGCTACACCTTC. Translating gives CSVEGSSPHYGYTF.

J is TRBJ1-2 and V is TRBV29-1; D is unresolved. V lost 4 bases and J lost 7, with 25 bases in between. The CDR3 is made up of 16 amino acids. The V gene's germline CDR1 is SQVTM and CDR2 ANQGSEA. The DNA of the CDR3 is TGCAGCGTTGGAAAAACGCCGGGTTTTAAGATCGGTGGCTACACCTTC. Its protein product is CSVGKTPGFKIGGYTF.

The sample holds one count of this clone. The CDR3 nucleotides read TGTGCCAGTAGTATGCAGGTACGGGAGACCCAGTACTTC. Its protein is CASSMQVRETQYF. V usage is TRBV19 and J usage is TRBJ2-5; no clear D gene. V lost 3 bases, J lost 5 bases, and 10 bases lay in between. Per the germline V gene, CDR1 is LNHDA and CDR2 is SQIVND (reference sequence). The CDR3 is 13 residues long.

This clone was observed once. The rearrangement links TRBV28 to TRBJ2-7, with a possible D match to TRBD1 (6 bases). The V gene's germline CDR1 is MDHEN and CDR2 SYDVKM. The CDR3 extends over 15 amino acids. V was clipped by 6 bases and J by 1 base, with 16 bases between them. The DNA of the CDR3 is TGTGCCAGCAGAGGAGACAGGAGGAGATCCTACGAGCAGTACTTC. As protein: CASRGDRRRSYEQYF.

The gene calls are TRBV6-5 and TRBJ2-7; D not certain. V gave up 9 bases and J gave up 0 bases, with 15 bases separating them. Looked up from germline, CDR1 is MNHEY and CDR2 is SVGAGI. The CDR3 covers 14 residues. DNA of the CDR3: TGTGCCAGTCGGATGGGCGCAAGCTCCTACGAGCAGTACTTC. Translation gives CASRMGASSYEQYF.

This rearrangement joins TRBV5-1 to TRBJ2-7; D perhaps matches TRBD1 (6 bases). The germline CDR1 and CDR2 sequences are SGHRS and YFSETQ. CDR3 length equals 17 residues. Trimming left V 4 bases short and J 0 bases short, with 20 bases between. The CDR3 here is CASSLQSGALSSYEQYF. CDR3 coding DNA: TGCGCCAGCAGCCTCCAGTCAGGGGCCCTAAGCTCCTACGAGCAGTACTTC.